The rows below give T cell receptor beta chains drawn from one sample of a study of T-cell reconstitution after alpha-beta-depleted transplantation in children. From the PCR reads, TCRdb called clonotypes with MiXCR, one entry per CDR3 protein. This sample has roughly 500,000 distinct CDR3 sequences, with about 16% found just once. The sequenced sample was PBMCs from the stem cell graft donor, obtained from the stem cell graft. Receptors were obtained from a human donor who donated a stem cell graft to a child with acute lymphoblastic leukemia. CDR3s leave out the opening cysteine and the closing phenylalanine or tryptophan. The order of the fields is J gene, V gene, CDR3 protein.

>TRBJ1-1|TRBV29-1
SVPLLGAGPEAF
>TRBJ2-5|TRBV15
ATSRSPEETQY
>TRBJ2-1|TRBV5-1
ASSYSPPMGLDYNEQF
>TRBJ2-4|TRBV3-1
ASSQVSGTPPGMDQY
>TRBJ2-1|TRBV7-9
ASSLPLGLLNEQF
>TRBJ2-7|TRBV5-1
ASSFLRLAGAYEQY
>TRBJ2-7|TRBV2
ASNPGGVYEQY
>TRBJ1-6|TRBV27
ASSFSDSPLH
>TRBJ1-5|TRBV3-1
ASSQMSGLTQPQH
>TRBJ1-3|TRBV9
ASSVVGAGNTIY
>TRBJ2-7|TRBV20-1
SARAWTSGRSEQY
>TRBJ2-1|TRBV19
ASQKDGGSYNEQF
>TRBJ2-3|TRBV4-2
ASSPSTGADTQY
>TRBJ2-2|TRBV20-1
RERGQGTGELF
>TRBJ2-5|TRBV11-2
ASSLASGTSQETQY